This is a list of T cell receptor beta chains from one sample in a study of regulatory T cells in long-lasting Graves disease. MiXCR was run by TCRdb on the multiplex PCR reads, yielding one entry per CDR3 protein. The data hold about 460,000 distinct CDR3 sequences, with approximately 15% observed a single time. These data are also associated with another study on T cells in Graves' hyperthyroidism and ophthalmopathy.

The sequencing here drew on peripheral blood mononuclear cells (PBMCs), taken at new diagnosis, from a patient treated with antithyroid drugs. All receptors derive from a woman aged 50 to 65 with Graves disease. Each CDR3 is given with its conserved first and last residue. The D gene is left open where the match is weak. Rows may omit the clone size; those that give it use once, few, many or a size class.

V gene	clone size	D gene	J gene	CDR3 protein	CDR3 DNA
TRBV2	many	-	TRBJ1-5	CASSERGWGNQPQHF	TGTGCCAGCAGTGAACGCGGGTGGGGCAATCAGCCCCAGCATTTT
TRBV7-9	-	-	TRBJ2-3	CASSILQVETSTDTQYF	TGTGCCAGCAGCATACTACAGGTAGAAACCAGCACAGATACGCAGTATTTT
TRBV5-1	many	-	TRBJ1-2	CASSLIERGANYGYTF	TGCGCCAGCAGCTTGATCGAGCGAGGAGCGAACTATGGCTACACCTTC
TRBV7-2	-	-	TRBJ1-2	CASSLSRTNYGYTF	TGTGCCAGCAGCTTATCCCGGACCAACTATGGCTACACCTTC
TRBV6-1	-	-	TRBJ2-7	CASSSNRVEQYF	TGTGCCAGCAGCTCCAACAGGGTCGAGCAGTACTTC
TRBV25-1	many	-	TRBJ2-1	CASSLTGTYSYNEQFF	TGTGCCAGCAGCCTTACCGGGACTTACTCCTACAATGAGCAGTTCTTC
TRBV6-2/TRBV6-3	-	TRBD2	TRBJ2-1	CASSYGGSGRRWDEQFF	TGTGCCAGCAGTTACGGAGGTAGCGGGAGGAGGTGGGATGAGCAGTTCTTC
TRBV25-1	many	-	TRBJ2-5	CASSLTSQGLETQYF	TGTGCCAGCAGTCTAACATCCCAAGGGTTAGAGACCCAGTACTTC
TRBV11-2	many	-	TRBJ2-1	CASSSKAGKGEQFF	TGTGCCAGCAGCTCGAAAGCAGGGAAGGGTGAGCAGTTCTTC
TRBV28	many	-	TRBJ2-4	CASSLGLGGPIAKNIQYF	TGTGCCAGCAGTTTAGGACTAGGGGGGCCTATAGCCAAAAACATTCAGTACTTC
TRBV9	once	TRBD2	TRBJ2-1	CANSPRPIPGLAGGQGNEQFF	TGTGCCAACAGCCCGAGACCTATTCCGGGACTAGCGGGAGGTCAGGGGAATGAGCAGTTCTTC
TRBV4-1	many	-	TRBJ2-7	CASSQERGVFYEQYF	TGCGCCAGCAGCCAAGAGAGAGGGGTCTTTTACGAGCAGTACTTC
TRBV3-1	-	-	TRBJ1-1	CASSQGGGDASVNTEAFF	TGTGCCAGCAGCCAGGGGGGAGGGGACGCTAGTGTGAACACTGAAGCTTTCTTT
TRBV19	-	TRBD2	TRBJ2-2	CASSIPGLAVDTGELFF	TGTGCCAGTAGTATCCCCGGACTAGCGGTGGACACCGGGGAGCTGTTTTTT
TRBV5-1	few	-	TRBJ2-7	CASSLRVATQEGRSYEQYF	TGCGCCAGCAGCTTGAGGGTAGCTACTCAGGAAGGGAGGTCCTACGAGCAGTACTTC
TRBV18	-	TRBD1	TRBJ2-2	CASSPLKGAGTGELFF	TGTGCCAGCTCACCACTGAAGGGGGCTGGCACCGGGGAGCTGTTTTTT
TRBV7-3	many	-	TRBJ1-2	CASSPGGGGGYTF	TGTGCCAGCAGCCCTGGGGGGGGCGGTGGCTACACCTTC
TRBV7-9	few	-	TRBJ2-1	CASSLGAGVGQFF	TGTGCCAGCAGCTTAGGAGCTGGGGTCGGGCAGTTCTTC
TRBV6-1	few	TRBD2	TRBJ2-3	CASSDEGLPYQYF	TGTGCCAGCAGTGACGAGGGACTACCGTATCAGTATTTT
TRBV12-3/TRBV12-4	few	TRBD1	TRBJ1-2	CASRRTGTGYTF	TGTGCCAGCAGGCGGACAGGGACCGGCTACACCTTC
TRBV10-1	many	TRBD1	TRBJ2-3	CASSRDRVGDTQYF	TGCGCCAGCAGTAGAGACAGGGTCGGAGATACGCAGTATTTT
TRBV27	many	-	TRBJ2-1	CASSLFTSSYNEQFF	TGTGCCAGCAGTCTATTCACGAGCTCCTACAATGAGCAGTTCTTC
TRBV7-2	many	TRBD1	TRBJ1-6	CASRRQGLFHSPLHF	TGTGCCAGCAGAAGACAGGGACTTTTCCATTCACCCCTCCACTTT
TRBV29-1	many	-	TRBJ2-1	CSTPRDGHNEQFF	TGCAGCACCCCCCGGGACGGGCACAATGAGCAGTTCTTC
TRBV18	few	-	TRBJ2-7	CASSPLPGVYEQYF	TGTGCCAGCTCACCCCTGCCAGGGGTCTACGAGCAGTACTTC
TRBV10-2	once	TRBD2	TRBJ2-1	CASRQQTSATGEQFF	TGCGCCAGCAGGCAGCAGACTAGCGCGACCGGTGAGCAGTTCTTC
TRBV2	many	TRBD1	TRBJ1-1	CASSEQGQGAEEAFF	TGTGCCAGCAGTGAACAGGGACAGGGGGCAGAAGAAGCTTTCTTT
TRBV30	many	-	TRBJ1-1	CAWSPRSASQAFF	TGTGCCTGGAGCCCACGATCGGCATCGCAAGCTTTCTTT
TRBV13	-	TRBD1	TRBJ2-5	CASSSPDRGKETQYF	TGTGCCAGCAGCTCCCCGGACAGGGGGAAAGAGACCCAGTACTTC
TRBV6-5	many	TRBD2	TRBJ2-1	CASSYSGTSGSGNEQFF	TGTGCCAGCAGTTACTCCGGGACTAGCGGGAGTGGGAATGAGCAGTTCTTC
TRBV2	many	-	TRBJ2-3	CASREGPRGADTQYF	TGTGCCAGCAGGGAGGGGCCCCGAGGGGCAGATACGCAGTATTTT
TRBV28	many	TRBD2	TRBJ2-1	CASSLPWTSGRPPYNEQFF	TGTGCCAGCAGTTTACCCTGGACTAGCGGGAGGCCCCCCTACAATGAGCAGTTCTTC
TRBV28	many	TRBD1	TRBJ1-5	CASSLLSQGAFQPQHF	TGTGCCAGCAGTTTACTGTCCCAGGGGGCATTTCAGCCCCAGCATTTT
TRBV5-1	-	-	TRBJ1-2	CASRRDGAVGYTF	TGCGCCAGCAGGAGGGACGGCGCTGTTGGCTACACCTTC
TRBV25-1	few	-	TRBJ2-3	CASSEPGWGADTQYF	TGTGCCAGCAGTGAACCGGGTTGGGGGGCCGATACGCAGTATTTT
TRBV30	-	-	TRBJ1-2	CAWRVWTDQLYFNYGYTF	TGTGCCTGGAGGGTGTGGACAGACCAACTATATTTTAACTATGGCTACACCTTC
TRBV28	-	TRBD2	TRBJ2-5	CANSPTSGGFQETQYF	TGTGCCAACAGTCCCACTAGCGGGGGATTTCAAGAGACCCAGTACTTC
TRBV7-3	-	-	TRBJ2-3	CASSLLGDLTDTQYF	TGTGCCAGCAGCTTATTAGGGGACCTCACAGATACGCAGTATTTT
TRBV6-1	many	-	TRBJ2-2	CASSSNRAKNTGELFF	TGTGCCAGCAGCTCAAACAGGGCCAAGAACACCGGGGAGCTGTTTTTT
TRBV27	few	TRBD2	TRBJ2-5	CASSFEREGRETQYF	TGTGCCAGCAGTTTCGAGCGGGAGGGGCGGGAGACCCAGTACTTC
TRBV7-6	few	-	TRBJ2-6	CASSLLRPYSGANVLTF	TGTGCCAGCAGCTTATTACGACCCTACTCTGGGGCCAACGTCCTGACTTTC
TRBV5-1	-	-	TRBJ2-7	CASSFGTSSYAQYF	TGCGCCAGCAGCTTTGGGACAAGCTCCTACGCGCAGTACTTC
TRBV5-1	-	TRBD2	TRBJ2-5	CASSLRHPSGAETQYF	TGCGCCAGCAGCTTAAGACACCCTAGCGGGGCGGAGACCCAGTACTTC
TRBV18	many	TRBD2	TRBJ2-3	CASSPLELAGVGDTQYF	TGTGCCAGCTCACCGCTTGAGCTAGCGGGAGTTGGAGATACGCAGTATTTT
TRBV29-1	-	TRBD1	TRBJ1-2	CSVENPTGGSGGYTF	TGCAGCGTTGAAAACCCGACAGGGGGCTCGGGTGGCTACACCTTC